A single sample gave rise to the 30 T cell receptor beta chains below, sequenced in a study of blood T cell repertoires in COVID-19. The table came from immunoSEQ multiplex PCR; TCRdb's copy has only in-frame clones and leaves some out. Counted here are 54,000 or so clones, under 90% occurring once; the ten biggest clones make up around 10%. The sample taken for sequencing was peripheral blood. Every receptor here comes from an elderly man with COVID-19, enrolled during active disease.

The chain combines TRBV7-3 with TRBJ1-2; TRBD1 might be the D (5 bases). The CDR3 contains 13 residues. CDR1 is SGHTA, CDR2 FQGTGA, per germline. Trimming cost V 2 bases and J 4 bases, with 8 bases left between them. CDR3 DNA sequence: TGTGCCAGCAGCTTAGGGGGGGTCTATGGCTACACCTTC. This translates into CASSLGGVYGYTF.

The chain employs TRBV27 and TRBJ1-6, with a weak D call TRBD1 (5 bases). This CDR3 region has 13 residues. Deletions cut 3 bases from V and 8 bases from J, with 8 bases between. Germline V gene data show CDR1 as MNHEY and CDR2 as SMNVEV (reference sequence). DNA of the CDR3: TGTGCCAGCAGTTTTGGGGGGGATTCACCCCTCCACTTT. Translating gives CASSFGGDSPLHF.

This chain joins TRBV3-1 (or the pseudogene TRBV3-2) and TRBJ2-1, with TRBD1 matching 8 bases. Per the germline V gene, CDR1 is LGHDT and CDR2 is YNNKEL (reference sequence). V was clipped by 3 bases and J by 11 bases; unmatched bases: 3. The CDR3 covers 12 residues. DNA for the CDR3: TGTGCCAGCAGCCACGGACAGGGAAAGCAGTTCTTC. Its protein is CASSHGQGKQFF.

This rearrangement joins TRBV7-2 to TRBJ2-3, with 7 positions matching TRBD2. Trimming at V came to 2 bases and at J to 6 bases, leaving 11 bases not matched to a gene. Germline CDR1 is SGHTA and CDR2 is FQGNSA. The length of the CDR3 is 16 residues. In DNA form, the CDR3 reads TGTGCCAGCAGCTTAAACAGCGGGGCCGGGGGTGATACGCAGTATTTT. Its translation: CASSLNSGAGGDTQYF.

This rearrangement joins TRBV6-4 to TRBJ2-7, with a weak D call TRBD1 (6 bases). Trimming stripped 8 bases from V and 4 bases from J, with 18 bases between. Per germline, CDR1 MRHNA and CDR2 SNTAGT. The CDR3 extends over 14 amino acids. For the CDR3, the DNA is TGTGCCAGCTCCCGGGACACCATAGGGTACGAGCAGTACTTC. Its protein product is CASSRDTIGYEQYF.

The rearrangement joins TRBV15 to TRBJ2-5, with TRBD1 matching over 9 bases. In germline, CDR1 is LNHNV, CDR2 YYDKDF (reference sequence). There are 15 residues in the CDR3. V was pared by 0 bases and J by 5 bases, with 4 bases of the junction left unmatched. CDR3 sequence reads: CATSRDPDRGETQYF. The CDR3 coding sequence is TGTGCCACCAGCAGAGATCCGGACAGGGGCGAGACCCAGTACTTC.

The rearrangement links TRBV5-1 to TRBJ1-1; the D is unclear. CDR3 length: 13 residues. CDR1 SGHRS and CDR2 YFSETQ come from the germline V gene. V was pared by 6 bases and J by 2 bases, with 11 bases between. The CDR3 region has the DNA TGCGCCAGCAAACTAAGAGAAAACACTGAAGCTTTCTTT. Its protein is CASKLRENTEAFF.

The gene calls are TRBV6-2 or TRBV6-3 and TRBJ2-1; D might be TRBD2 (6 bases). The CDR3 sequence is 15 residues long. The V gene lost 2 bases and the J gene lost 2 bases, with 10 bases spanning the gap. Germline lookup yields CDR1 MNHEY and CDR2 SVGEGT. CDR3 DNA sequence: TGTGCCAGCAGTTACACCGGGACTCCCTACAATGAGCAGTTCTTC. Translation gives CASSYTGTPYNEQFF.

This clone was observed a single time. The rearrangement links TRBV29-1 to TRBJ2-7; 9 bases line up with TRBD1. The germline V gene encodes CDR1 SQVTM and CDR2 ANQGSEA. The CDR3 is made up of 21 amino acids. J was trimmed by 3 bases and V by 0 bases; bases with no gene match: 24. The chain's CDR3 is CSVEDKAAGTGRNKGGYEQYF. CDR3 nucleotide sequence: TGCAGCGTTGAAGATAAGGCCGCCGGGACAGGGAGAAATAAAGGGGGCTACGAGCAGTACTTC.

This chain joins TRBV6-1 and TRBJ1-1; 9 nucleotides align to TRBD1. The CDR3 totals 17 residues. Trimming cost V 4 bases and J 2 bases; bases outside gene matches: 11. Germline CDR1 is MNHNS and CDR2 is SASEGT. The chain's CDR3 is CASSAAGQGGRNTEAFF. The CDR3 nucleotides read TGTGCCAGCAGTGCAGCGGGACAGGGTGGGAGAAACACTGAAGCTTTCTTT.

The V gene is TRBV28, the J gene TRBJ1-4, with 10 positions matching TRBD1. This CDR3 has 16 amino acids. The V gene's germline CDR1 is MDHEN and CDR2 SYDVKM. V dropped 4 bases and J dropped 6; count of bases not matched to a gene: 8. CDR3 region: CASSSPRTGGDEKLFF. CDR3 DNA sequence: TGTGCCAGCAGTTCCCCCCGGACAGGGGGTGATGAAAAACTGTTTTTT. The full variable domain, in which reference TRBV28 and TRBJ1-4 provide the parts outside the CDR3, is DVKVTQSSRYLVKRTGEKVFLECVQDMDHENMFWYRQDPGLGLRLIYFSYDVKMKEKGDIPEGYSVSREKKERFSLILESASTNQTSMYLCASSSPRTGGDEKLFFGSGTQLSVL.

CDR3 DNA: TGTGCCAGCACCGGGGACAGGAACAACGCGGAAAGCTATGGCTACACCTTC. Protein: CASTGDRNNAESYGYTF. The rearrangement links TRBV5-4 to TRBJ1-2, with 8 bases matching TRBD1. Germline-derived CDR1 and CDR2 are SGHNT and YYREEE (reference sequence). J lost 4 bases, V lost 6 bases, and 17 bases had no gene match. This CDR3 spans 17 amino acids.

This clone was recorded a few times. CDR3 DNA sequence: TGTGCCAGTAGTATATTTTCCGGACAGGGGTCTTCATCGGAACCCTATGGCTACACCTTC. This encodes CASSIFSGQGSSSEPYGYTF. This sequence joins TRBV19 and TRBJ1-2; 9 nucleotides line up with TRBD1. The V segment lost 2 bases and the J segment 4 bases; nucleotides outside the gene matches: 20. The CDR3 contains 20 residues. CDR1 LNHDA and CDR2 SQIVND come from the germline V gene (reference sequence).

This clone was seen once. The chain is built from TRBV18 and TRBJ1-3; no clear D gene. Deletions cut 3 bases from V and 4 bases from J, with 13 bases between. The germline V gene has CDR1 KGHSH and CDR2 LQKENI. The CDR3 has 15 amino acids. CDR3 in DNA: TGTGCCAGCTCACCCCGAGAGGTTGCCGGAAACACCATATATTTT. It translates to CASSPREVAGNTIYF. The variable domain in full, completed from reference TRBV18 and TRBJ1-3, reads NAGVMQNPRHLVRRRGQEARLRCSPMKGHSHVYWYRQLPEEGLKFMVYLQKENIIDESGMPKERFSAEFPKEGPSILRIQQVVRGDSAAYFCASSPREVAGNTIYFGEGSWLTVV.

The chain has TRBV7-9 and TRBJ2-2; 9 nucleotides line up with TRBD1. Trimming cost V 6 bases and J 4 bases; bases outside gene matches: 6. From germline, CDR1 is SEHNR and CDR2 FQNEAQ (reference sequence). The length of the CDR3 is 15 residues. For the CDR3, the DNA is TGTGCCAGCAGAACCGGGACAGGGTCCACCGGGGAGCTGTTTTTT. Amino acid sequence: CASRTGTGSTGELFF.

This chain links TRBV24-1 with TRBJ1-1; 9 bases line up with TRBD1. The V and J ends lost 4 bases and 7 bases, in that order; junction bases with no gene match: 6. The CDR3 covers 14 residues. Germline V gene sequence: CDR1 KGHDR, CDR2 SFDVKD. CDR3 amino acids: CATSETGGTGEAFF. CDR3 nucleotide sequence: TGTGCCACCAGTGAGACAGGGGGGACTGGTGAAGCTTTCTTT.

The chain recombines TRBV12-5 with TRBJ2-2; D gene ambiguous. CDR3 length equals 13 residues. The ends were cut back, 6 bases at V and 2 bases at J, with 7 bases in the middle. The germline V gene encodes CDR1 LGHNT and CDR2 FRNRAP. The CDR3 DNA reads as TGTGCTAGTGGGCAGATTAACACCGGGGAGCTGTTTTTT. Amino acid sequence: CASGQINTGELFF.

This chain links TRBV27 with TRBJ2-2; 14 bases align to TRBD2. Germline trimming cut 5 bases from V and 4 bases from J; bases unmatched to any gene: 15. The germline CDR1 and CDR2 sequences are MNHEY and SMNVEV (reference sequence). The CDR3 has 20 amino acids. CDR3 coding DNA: TGTGCCAGCAGTCCCGGACTAGCGGGAGGAGGATGGGGTAGCACCGGGGAGCTGTTTTTT. This translates into CASSPGLAGGGWGSTGELFF.

The chain is built from TRBV6-5 and TRBJ2-3; TRBD2 agrees at 9 bases. The CDR3 runs 16 residues. Losses at the gene ends were 0 bases for V and 4 bases for J; bases not matched to a gene: 5. From germline, CDR1 is MNHEY and CDR2 SVGAGI. The CDR3, as DNA: TGTGCCAGCAGTTACTCCGGCGGGAGGGAGCCAGATACGCAGTATTTT. Translated: CASSYSGGREPDTQYF.

The CDR3 region is CASSLGQGSGYTF. The CDR3 nucleotides are TGCGCCAGCAGCTTGGGACAGGGGTCTGGCTACACCTTC. V gene TRBV5-1 combines with J gene TRBJ1-2; the match to TRBD1 covers 8 bases. The CDR3 is 13 amino acids. Germline trimming cut 0 bases from V and 7 bases from J; bases unmatched to any gene: 2. Germline-derived CDR1 and CDR2 are SGHRS and YFSETQ.

This clone turned up a few times. The chain joins TRBV6-2 or TRBV6-3 to TRBJ1-2; no clear D. CDR1 and CDR2 from the germline V gene are MNHEY and SVGEGT. The CDR3 contains 14 residues. Trimming stripped 6 bases from V and 0 bases from J, with 11 bases between. CDR3: CASSPQASNYGYTF. Written as DNA, the CDR3 is TGTGCCAGCAGCCCTCAGGCCTCTAACTATGGCTACACCTTC.

The V call is TRBV6-2 or TRBV6-3, the J call TRBJ1-5, with 12 positions matching TRBD1. The CDR3 is 17 amino acids. From germline, CDR1 is MNHEY and CDR2 SVGEGT. The junction had 5 bases not matched to a gene; V was cut back by 0 bases and J by 5 bases. In DNA form, the CDR3 reads TGTGCCAGCAGTTACTCCCCGGGACAGGGGGCCGATCAGCCCCAGCATTTT. Protein sequence: CASSYSPGQGADQPQHF.

The V call is TRBV24-1, the J call TRBJ1-5, with 7 bases lining up with TRBD1. The CDR3 has 15 amino acids. Trimming cost V 2 bases and J 9 bases; bases outside gene matches: 9. CDR1 is KGHDR and CDR2 is SFDVKD in the germline V gene. The CDR3 loop reads CATSDSQGGHRPQHF. The DNA for the CDR3 is TGTGCCACCAGTGATTCCCAGGGGGGTCACCGGCCCCAGCATTTT.

The rearrangement joins TRBV18 to TRBJ2-1; no firm D call. Trimming cost V 2 bases and J 8 bases, with 4 bases left between them. The CDR3 contains 11 residues. Germline lookup yields CDR1 KGHSH and CDR2 LQKENI. The CDR3 protein is CASSPADEQFF. The CDR3 region has the DNA TGTGCCAGCTCACCAGCGGATGAGCAGTTCTTC.

The chain couples TRBV5-4 to TRBJ2-1; 13 nucleotides align to TRBD2. CDR1 and CDR2 (germline): SGHNT, YYREEE (reference sequence). The junction had 11 bases not matched to a gene; V was cut back by 2 bases and J by 3 bases. The CDR3 is made up of 19 amino acids. CDR3 in amino acids: CASSFTGTSGVLVYNEQFF. CDR3 DNA: TGTGCCAGCAGCTTTACCGGGACTAGCGGGGTGTTGGTCTACAATGAGCAGTTCTTC.

This clone was detected only a few times. V and J are TRBV6-2 or TRBV6-3 and TRBJ1-4; D might be TRBD1 (6 bases). This CDR3 has 15 residues. V was clipped by 2 bases and J by 6 bases, with 13 bases between them. Germline loops: CDR1 MNHEY, CDR2 SVGEGT. CDR3 coding DNA: TGTGCCAGCAGTTACGTCAGAGGGGGGGATGAAAAACTGTTTTTT. Protein sequence: CASSYVRGGDEKLFF.

As concerns this clone: At one of its ends the junction is not consistent with the germline gene, which may arise from a read error. This chain links TRBV5-1 with TRBJ1-2; D is perhaps TRBD1 (6 bases). This CDR3 has 16 residues. CDR1 SGHRS and CDR2 YFSETQ come from the germline V gene. Here the CDR3 reads CARSLGGGGRNYGYTF. DNA for the CDR3: TGCGCCCGCAGCTTGGGGGGCGGGGGTCGGAACTATGGCTACACCTTC.

This clone has just a few counts. The rearrangement uses TRBV27 and TRBJ1-5; the D gene is possibly TRBD1 (6 bases). CDR3 length: 17 residues. V was shortened by 5 bases and J by 2 bases, with 19 bases between the two germline ends. Germline V lookup: CDR1 MNHEY, CDR2 SMNVEV (reference sequence). The CDR3 loop is CASSGQGTRMGNQPQHF. The CDR3 DNA reads TGTGCCAGCAGTGGTCAGGGGACAAGAATGGGCAATCAGCCCCAGCATTTT.

The chain recombines TRBV7-9 with TRBJ1-4; tentatively, D is TRBD1 (5 bases). This CDR3 comprises 15 residues. The V end was cut by 0 bases, the J end by 13 bases, with 18 bases between. In germline, CDR1 is SEHNR, CDR2 FQNEAQ (reference sequence). The DNA for the CDR3 is TGTGCCAGCAGCTTAGCAGGCTCGGGGGTCAATTTACTGTTTTTT. Translation gives CASSLAGSGVNLLFF.

The chain employs TRBV24-1 and TRBJ2-3, with 7 positions matching TRBD2. Germline lookup yields CDR1 KGHDR and CDR2 SFDVKD. The CDR3 has 15 residues. J was trimmed by 3 bases and V by 3 bases; bases with no gene match: 5. In nucleotides, the CDR3 is TGTGCCACCAGTGATCCCAGCGGGGCGACAGATACGCAGTATTTT. This sequence encodes CATSDPSGATDTQYF.